This T cell receptor beta chain was recovered during a study of blood T cell repertoires in COVID-19. Profiling relied on immunoSEQ multiplex PCR, and the TCRdb table lists in-frame clones only, not all of them. The sample holds about 270,000 clones, around four fifths seen once. CDR3 length equals 15 residues. Germline lookup yields CDR1 SQVTM and CDR2 ANQGSEA. V was trimmed by 3 bases and J by 1 base, leaving 15 bases between them. The clonotype comes from a woman between 45 and 60 years old with active or convalescent COVID-19. The gene calls are TRBV29-1 and TRBJ1-1; D gene uncertain. The sequenced material came from peripheral blood. CDR3: CSVDGVPDGNTEAFF. The CDR3 nucleotides read TGCAGCGTTGACGGGGTGCCAGACGGGAACACTGAAGCTTTCTTT. Looking up the rest from reference TRBV29-1 and TRBJ1-1 gives the full variable domain: SAVISQKPSRDICQRGTSLTIQCQVDSQVTMMFWYRQQPGQSLTLIATANQGSEATYESGFVIDKFPISRPNLTFSTLTVSNMSPEDSSIYLCSVDGVPDGNTEAFFGQGTRLTVV.